What follows describes a single T cell receptor (beta chain). Its antigen remains unidentified. Looked up from germline, CDR1 is MNHEY and CDR2 is SVGAGI. The CDR3 loop spans 14 amino acids. The test was conducted at deep level. The material for each subset, its genomic DNA, was split evenly across several immunoSEQ plates. In the original processing: ImmunoSEQ junction-only sequences lacked quality scores, so their filtering differed. Here immunoSEQ multiplex PCR was the method, and the copy in TCRdb shows in-frame clones only, minus some. V and J calls plus clone size are reproduced from that table; the DNA served to infer D and trimming. The sample consists of 190,000 or so clones, around 63% of them appearing once. The data stem from a study of shared clonotypes between healthy human individuals. General observations from the study: How much donors shared clonotypes was expected to be affected by sequencing depth.

This receptor was taken from a man younger than 40 in good health. The sequenced material came from memory CD4+ T cells sorted from blood. Subset of the sample: CD45RA-negative fraction. This sequence joins TRBV6-5 and TRBJ2-3; 8 positions match TRBD2. The CDR3 reads CATGGGISTDTQYF. The CDR3 coding sequence is TGTGCTACGGGGGGGGGCATTAGCACAGATACGCAGTATTTT.